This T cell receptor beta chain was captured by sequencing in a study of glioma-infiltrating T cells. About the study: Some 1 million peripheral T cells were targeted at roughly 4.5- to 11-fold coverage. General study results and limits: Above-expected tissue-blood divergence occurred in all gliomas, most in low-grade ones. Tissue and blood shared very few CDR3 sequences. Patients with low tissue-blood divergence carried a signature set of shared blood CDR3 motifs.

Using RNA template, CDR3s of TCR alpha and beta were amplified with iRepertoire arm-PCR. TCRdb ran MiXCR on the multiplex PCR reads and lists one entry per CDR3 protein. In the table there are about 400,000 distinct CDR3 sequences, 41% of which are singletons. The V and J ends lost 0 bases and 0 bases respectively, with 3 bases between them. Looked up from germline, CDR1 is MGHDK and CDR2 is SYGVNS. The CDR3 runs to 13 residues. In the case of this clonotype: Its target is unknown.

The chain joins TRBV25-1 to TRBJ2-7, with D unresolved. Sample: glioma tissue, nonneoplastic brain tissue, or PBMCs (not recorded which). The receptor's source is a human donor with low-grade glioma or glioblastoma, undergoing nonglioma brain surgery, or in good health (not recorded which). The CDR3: CASSEYVSYEQYF. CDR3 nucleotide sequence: TGTGCCAGCAGTGAATATGTCTCCTACGAGCAGTACTTC.